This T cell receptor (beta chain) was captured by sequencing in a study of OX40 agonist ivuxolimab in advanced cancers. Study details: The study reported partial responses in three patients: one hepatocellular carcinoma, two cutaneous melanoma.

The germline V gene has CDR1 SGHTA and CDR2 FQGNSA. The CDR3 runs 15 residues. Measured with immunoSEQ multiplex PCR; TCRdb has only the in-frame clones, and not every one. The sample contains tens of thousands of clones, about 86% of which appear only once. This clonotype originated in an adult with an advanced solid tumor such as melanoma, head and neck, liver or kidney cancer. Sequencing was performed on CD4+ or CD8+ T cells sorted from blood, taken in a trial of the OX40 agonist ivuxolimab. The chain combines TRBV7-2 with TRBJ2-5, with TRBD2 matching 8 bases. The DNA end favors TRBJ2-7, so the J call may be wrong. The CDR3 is CASSLASGGAYEQYF. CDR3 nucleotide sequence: TGTGCCAGCAGCTTAGCCAGCGGGGGAGCCTACGAGCAGTACTTC.